Listed below are T cell receptor beta chains from one sample, sequenced in a study of shared clonotypes between healthy human individuals. TCRdb keeps only in-frame clones here, not all; method: immunoSEQ multiplex PCR. Found here are roughly 2 million clones, roughly 95% of them singletons; the top ten hold over 0.1%. Sequenced sample: naive CD4+ T cells sorted from blood. All receptors come from a man between 18 and 29 years old in good health. Each CDR3 is given with its conserved first and last residue. The D gene is left open where the match is weak. Size values are once, few and many counts, or a class for expanded clones, and some rows have none.

d_gene	abundance	v_gene	j_gene	CDR3aa	CDR3nt
TRBD2	.	TRBV12-5	TRBJ2-1	CASGTSGHYNEQFF	TGTGCTAGTGGTACTAGCGGGCACTACAATGAGCAGTTCTTC
.	.	TRBV10-1	TRBJ1-5	CASGIGGCNQPQHF	TGCGCCAGCGGTATAGGAGGGTGCAATCAGCCCCAGCATTTT
.	.	TRBV4-3	TRBJ2-1	CASSQDYKGWISSYNEQFF	TGCGCCAGCAGCCAAGATTATAAGGGCTGGATCAGCTCCTACAATGAGCAGTTCTTC
.	.	TRBV28	TRBJ1-6	CASSSGRPNSPLHF	TGTGCCAGCAGTTCAGGACGGCCTAATTCACCCCTCCACTTT
TRBD1	once	TRBV11-2	TRBJ1-5	CASSRRTGAHQPQHF	TGTGCCAGCAGCCGCCGGACAGGGGCGCATCAGCCCCAGCATTTT
.	.	TRBV19	TRBJ2-1	CASSITPQGGGNEQFF	TGTGCCAGTAGTATTACCCCACAGGGGGGAGGGAATGAGCAGTTCTTC
TRBD2	.	TRBV7-2	TRBJ2-7	CASSLTGLADSYEQYF	TGTGCCAGCAGCTTAACGGGACTAGCGGATTCCTACGAGCAGTACTTC
TRBD1	.	TRBV29-1	TRBJ2-3	CSALDTDRVFVDTQYF	TGCAGCGCACTAGACACGGACAGGGTCTTTGTGGATACGCAGTATTTT
.	.	TRBV10-3	TRBJ2-5	CAISDGETQYF	TGTGCCATCAGTGATGGAGAGACCCAGTACTTC
.	.	TRBV10-3	TRBJ1-5	CAISEGTEPQHF	TGTGCCATCAGTGAGGGGACGGAGCCCCAGCATTTT
.	.	TRBV2	TRBJ2-3	CASIPGRWGRTDTQYF	TGTGCCAGCATTCCGGGAAGGTGGGGACGCACAGATACGCAGTATTTT
.	.	TRBV19	TRBJ2-7	CASSTSDLIVNEQYF	TGTGCCAGTAGTACCTCGGACTTGATAGTGAACGAGCAGTACTTC
.	.	TRBV30	TRBJ1-2	CAWTRGGDGYTF	TGTGCCTGGACTAGAGGGGGGGATGGCTACACCTTC
TRBD2	.	TRBV4-1	TRBJ2-2	CASSQERRTSGSNTGELFF	TGCGCCAGCAGCCAAGAGAGAAGGACTAGCGGGTCGAACACCGGGGAGCTGTTTTTT
TRBD2	.	TRBV5-1	TRBJ2-7	CASGQGLAGDEQYF	TGCGCCAGCGGTCAGGGACTAGCTGGAGACGAGCAGTACTTC
TRBD1	.	TRBV7-9	TRBJ2-7	CATGQGSSYEQYF	TGTGCCACCGGACAGGGGTCCTCCTACGAGCAGTACTTC
.	once	TRBV6-5	TRBJ1-2	CASRSGQGSNGYTF	TGTGCCAGCAGGAGTGGGCAGGGTTCGAATGGCTACACCTTC
.	.	TRBV4-3	TRBJ2-1	CASSRLGTTGEQFF	TGCGCCAGCAGCCGATTGGGGACGACGGGTGAGCAGTTCTTC
.	.	TRBV15	TRBJ2-1	CATSRMSRGGNEQFF	TGTGCCACCAGCAGAATGAGTAGAGGTGGCAATGAGCAGTTCTTC
.	.	TRBV28	TRBJ1-5	CASSLWREGGQPQHF	TGTGCCAGCAGTTTATGGAGAGAGGGAGGGCAGCCCCAGCATTTT
TRBD1	many	TRBV27	TRBJ2-7	CASSLSTLGTGGKQYF	TGTGCCAGCAGTTTATCTACCCTAGGGACAGGGGGTAAGCAGTACTTC
.	.	TRBV10-3	TRBJ2-1	CAISEPGPSYNEQFF	TGTGCCATCAGTGAACCGGGCCCTTCCTACAATGAGCAGTTCTTC
.	.	TRBV5-6	TRBJ1-2	CASSLTAAQYYTF	TGTGCCAGCAGCTTGACCGCCGCGCAATACTACACCTTC
.	.	TRBV11-2	TRBJ1-5	CASSLREGQPQHF	TGTGCCAGCAGCTTGAGGGAGGGTCAGCCCCAGCATTTT
TRBD1	once	TRBV2	TRBJ2-5	CASSPTGETQYF	TGTGCCAGCAGTCCGACAGGGGAGACCCAGTACTTC
TRBD2	.	TRBV15	TRBJ2-7	CATSRVRVRDYRYEQYF	TGTGCCACCAGCAGAGTGAGAGTTCGGGACTACCGATACGAGCAGTACTTC
.	once	TRBV30	TRBJ2-2	CAWSTGYGELFF	TGTGCCTGGAGTACGGGGTACGGGGAGCTGTTTTTT
TRBD2	.	TRBV13	TRBJ2-3	CASSNYPGLAVLSTDTQYF	TGTGCCAGCTCCAACTACCCGGGACTAGCGGTTCTTAGCACAGATACGCAGTATTTT
TRBD2	.	TRBV11-2	TRBJ2-4	CASRKGLAELAKNIQYF	TGTGCCAGCAGAAAGGGACTAGCGGAGCTAGCCAAAAACATTCAGTACTTC
.	.	TRBV6-1	TRBJ1-6	CASSEVSGGLISPLHF	TGTGCCAGCAGTGAAGTTTCGGGAGGGTTAATTTCACCCCTCCACTTT
TRBD1	once	TRBV5-1	TRBJ2-1	CASSLRWDSNEQFF	TGCGCCAGCAGCTTGCGCTGGGACAGCAATGAGCAGTTCTTC
.	few	TRBV30	TRBJ1-5	CACGRRDQPQHF	TGTGCCTGCGGACGGCGGGACCAGCCCCAGCATTTT
.	once	TRBV11-2	TRBJ2-7	CASSLDPSTTAYEQYF	TGTGCCAGCAGCTTAGACCCCTCCACGACAGCCTACGAGCAGTACTTC
.	.	TRBV5-4	TRBJ2-7	CASSSRADDEQYF	TGTGCCAGCAGCTCCAGGGCAGATGACGAGCAGTACTTC
.	.	TRBV5-4	TRBJ1-1	CASSPTPGATEAFF	TGTGCCAGCAGCCCCACCCCCGGGGCCACTGAAGCTTTCTTT
.	.	TRBV18	TRBJ2-6	CASSADSGANVLTF	TGTGCCAGCTCGGCAGACTCTGGGGCCAACGTCCTGACTTTC
.	.	TRBV4-1	TRBJ1-5	CASSQEGRGDSNQPQHF	TGCGCCAGCAGCCAAGAGGGCAGGGGCGATAGCAATCAGCCCCAGCATTTT
TRBD2	.	TRBV7-2	TRBJ2-7	CASSRLTSGRAVIGEQYF	TGTGCCAGCAGCCGTCTGACTAGCGGGAGGGCCGTAATTGGCGAGCAGTACTTC
TRBD1	.	TRBV7-2	TRBJ2-2	CASSPGQGLSTGELFF	TGTGCCAGCAGCCCCGGACAGGGGTTAAGCACCGGGGAGCTGTTTTTT
.	.	TRBV2	TRBJ2-5	CASRPLGETQYF	TGTGCCAGCAGACCTTTGGGGGAGACCCAGTACTTC
TRBD1	.	TRBV11-2	TRBJ2-7	CASSLVGRGTGGEQYF	TGTGCCAGCAGCTTAGTAGGTCGAGGGACAGGGGGCGAGCAGTACTTC
TRBD1	.	TRBV9	TRBJ2-7	CASSVAAGQGATEQYF	TGTGCCAGCAGCGTAGCCGCGGGACAGGGGGCCACCGAGCAGTACTTC
.	.	TRBV19	TRBJ1-2	CASSTLPGVAYGYTF	TGTGCCAGTAGTACCCTCCCAGGAGTTGCCTATGGCTACACCTTC
.	.	TRBV7-6	TRBJ1-5	CASSLSGVQPQHF	TGTGCCAGCAGCTTAAGTGGGGTACAGCCCCAGCATTTT
TRBD2	.	TRBV5-4	TRBJ2-3	CASSVSSGGTDTQYF	TGTGCCAGCAGCGTCTCTAGCGGGGGGACAGATACGCAGTATTTT
.	.	TRBV21-1	TRBJ2-7	CASSIRTGRTRLAGISSYEQYF	TGTGCCAGCAGCATCCGAACGGGACGTACGCGACTAGCGGGAATAAGCTCCTACGAGCAGTACTTC
.	few	TRBV10-3	TRBJ1-1	CAISEGGQMNTEAFF	TGTGCCATCAGTGAGGGTGGGCAGATGAACACTGAAGCTTTCTTT
TRBD2	few	TRBV2	TRBJ2-2	CASSLAGAGELFF	TGTGCCAGCAGCCTAGCGGGAGCCGGGGAGCTGTTTTTT
.	.	TRBV4-3	TRBJ2-3	CASSQDTGRADTQYF	TGCGCCAGCAGCCAAGATACGGGCAGGGCAGATACGCAGTATTTT
TRBD2	.	TRBV9	TRBJ2-5	CASSVEPSGWETQYF	TGTGCCAGCAGCGTAGAGCCTAGCGGGTGGGAGACCCAGTACTTC
.	.	TRBV10-2	TRBJ2-1	CASTRTPGNEQFF	TGCGCCAGCACTAGGACCCCGGGGAATGAGCAGTTCTTC
.	.	TRBV6-1	TRBJ1-2	CASSDPREGMYGYTF	TGTGCCAGCAGTGATCCGCGGGAGGGGATGTATGGCTACACCTTC
TRBD2	.	TRBV6-1	TRBJ2-2	CASSGLAGGTNTGELFF	TGTGCCAGCAGTGGACTAGCGGGGGGGACAAACACCGGGGAGCTGTTTTTT
.	once	TRBV5-6	TRBJ1-4	CASSLRGTATNEKLFF	TGTGCCAGCAGCTTGAGAGGGACCGCAACTAATGAAAAACTGTTTTTT
TRBD2	.	TRBV6-1	TRBJ2-7	CASRMDWSGVYEQYF	TGTGCCAGCAGGATGGACTGGAGCGGGGTCTACGAGCAGTACTTC
.	.	TRBV5-1	TRBJ2-5	CASSPLSVQETQYF	TGCGCCAGCAGCCCTCTATCGGTACAAGAGACCCAGTACTTC
.	.	TRBV6-1	TRBJ2-1	CASSEGRVINEQFF	TGTGCCAGCAGTGAGGGCAGGGTTATTAATGAGCAGTTCTTC
TRBD2	.	TRBV10-2	TRBJ2-1	CASSSRLAGSDEQFF	TGCGCCAGCAGTTCCCGACTAGCGGGGAGCGATGAGCAGTTCTTC
.	once	TRBV5-1	TRBJ2-2	CASSLGQPPAGELFF	TGCGCCAGCAGCTTGGGACAGCCCCCCGCCGGGGAGCTGTTTTTT